Listed below are T cell receptor beta chains from one sample, sequenced in a study of blood T cell repertoires in COVID-19. The method was immunoSEQ multiplex PCR; TCRdb's version includes in-frame clones alone and lacks a portion of them. Of roughly 330,000 clones detected, roughly 83% appear once; the ten largest clones hold 1.6%. The sample taken for sequencing was peripheral blood. Receptor source: a woman in her 50s with acute or convalescent COVID-19. CDR3s include the opening cysteine and the closing phenylalanine or tryptophan. A D gene is named only where the DNA matches it firmly. Clone size is not always given. Where it is, it says once, few, many or a class for expanded clones.

d_gene	abundance	v_gene	j_gene	CDR3aa	CDR3nt
TRBD2	NA	TRBV19	TRBJ2-1	CATHSGLSSYNEQFF	TGTGCCACGCATAGCGGGCTCAGCTCCTACAATGAGCAGTTCTTC
TRBD2	NA	TRBV5-1	TRBJ2-1	CASSLGWVAGGPHNEQFF	TGCGCCAGCAGCTTGGGATGGGTAGCGGGAGGGCCTCACAATGAGCAGTTCTTC
NA	few	TRBV28	TRBJ1-2	CASSFGVATGSYGYTF	TGTGCCAGCAGTTTCGGGGTGGCAACAGGGAGCTATGGCTACACCTTC
TRBD2	NA	TRBV7-9	TRBJ2-1	CASSLSGGTDEQFF	TGTGCCAGCAGCTTGTCGGGAGGCACGGATGAGCAGTTCTTC
NA	NA	TRBV12-3/TRBV12-4	TRBJ1-5	CASSSQGGQPQHF	TGTGCCAGCAGTTCGCAAGGGGGTCAGCCCCAGCATTTT
NA	NA	TRBV5-4	TRBJ1-2	CASSPGKGIGYGYTF	TGTGCCAGCTCCCCCGGCAAGGGGATCGGTTATGGCTACACCTTC
TRBD2	NA	TRBV7-8	TRBJ2-3	CASSQDTVTSGREDTQYF	TGTGCCAGCAGCCAAGATACGGTGACTAGCGGGAGAGAAGATACGCAGTATTTT
NA	NA	TRBV27	TRBJ1-4	CATREDFATNEKLFF	TGTGCCACCCGGGAGGACTTCGCAACTAATGAAAAACTGTTTTTT
TRBD1	NA	TRBV30	TRBJ2-5	CAWGFGTAEETQYF	TGTGCCTGGGGCTTCGGGACAGCCGAAGAGACCCAGTACTTC
NA	few	TRBV19	TRBJ1-3	CASSIQASGNTIYF	TGTGCCAGTAGTATTCAAGCTTCCGGAAACACCATATATTTT
NA	NA	TRBV19	TRBJ1-2	CASSPYRVKGYTF	TGTGCCAGTAGCCCTTACAGGGTAAAGGGCTACACCTTC
TRBD2	once	TRBV24-1	TRBJ2-3	CATNRLAGDTQYF	TGTGCCACCAATAGACTAGCGGGAGATACGCAGTATTTT
TRBD1	once	TRBV9	TRBJ2-1	CASSTKGQDSYNEQFF	TGTGCCAGCAGCACGAAAGGACAGGACTCCTACAATGAGCAGTTCTTC
NA	NA	TRBV11-3	TRBJ2-3	CASSRGGLDTQYF	TGTGCCAGCAGCCGTGGGGGGTTAGATACGCAGTATTTT
TRBD1	NA	TRBV5-1	TRBJ1-4	CASSERTGINEKLFF	TGCGCCAGCAGTGAACGGACAGGGATTAATGAAAAACTGTTTTTT
NA	NA	TRBV19	TRBJ2-1	CASSIRGDLYNEQFF	TGTGCCAGTAGTATCAGGGGGGACCTCTACAATGAGCAGTTCTTC
NA	once	TRBV9	TRBJ2-2	CASSVGQGKDGELFF	TGTGCCAGCAGCGTAGGGCAGGGGAAGGACGGGGAGCTGTTTTTT
TRBD2	few	TRBV11-1	TRBJ2-7	CASSFLAGGGEQYF	TGTGCCAGCAGCTTTCTAGCGGGAGGCGGGGAGCAGTACTTC
NA	NA	TRBV29-1	TRBJ1-2	CSVVSGLGSIYGYTF	TGCAGCGTCGTATCGGGGTTGGGCAGTATCTATGGCTACACCTTC
NA	NA	TRBV5-4	TRBJ2-7	CASSLGSQAYEQYF	TGTGCCAGCAGCTTGGGCAGTCAGGCGTACGAGCAGTACTTC
TRBD1	once	TRBV7-4	TRBJ2-4	CASSSSGTGIIGVKNIQYF	TGTGCCAGCAGCTCCTCCGGGACAGGGATTATCGGGGTCAAAAACATTCAGTACTTC
TRBD1	once	TRBV11-2	TRBJ1-2	CASSSGQGALNYGYTF	TGTGCCAGCAGCTCGGGACAGGGGGCTCTTAACTATGGCTACACCTTC
TRBD1	NA	TRBV18	TRBJ1-2	CASSPDRGGYTF	TGTGCCAGCTCACCAGACAGGGGTGGCTACACCTTC
TRBD1	NA	TRBV2	TRBJ1-1	CARRQGNTEAFF	TGTGCCAGGAGACAGGGCAACACTGAAGCTTTCTTT
TRBD1	NA	TRBV29-1	TRBJ1-4	CSVGDRGVEKLFF	TGCAGCGTGGGGGACAGGGGTGTTGAAAAACTGTTTTTT
TRBD2	once	TRBV11-1	TRBJ2-7	CASSLSVSGYEQYF	TGTGCCAGCAGCTTATCTGTTAGCGGGTACGAGCAGTACTTC
TRBD2	once	TRBV28	TRBJ2-7	CASSRGSSGGYEQYF	TGTGCCAGCAGTCGTGGGAGCAGCGGGGGGTACGAGCAGTACTTC
NA	NA	TRBV5-1	TRBJ2-1	CASSPLAGTGYNEQFF	TGCGCCAGCAGCCCACTAGCCGGGACGGGCTACAATGAGCAGTTCTTC
NA	NA	TRBV10-3	TRBJ1-5	CAISDNDRNHQPQHF	TGTGCCATCAGTGACAACGACAGGAATCATCAGCCCCAGCATTTT
NA	NA	TRBV19	TRBJ2-5	CASSIGGAETQYF	TGTGCCAGTAGTATTGGCGGGGCGGAGACCCAGTACTTC
TRBD1	NA	TRBV24-1	TRBJ1-5	CATSAVGGGNQPQHF	TGTGCCACCAGTGCCGTAGGGGGCGGCAATCAGCCCCAGCATTTT
TRBD2	NA	TRBV18	TRBJ2-3	CASSPRVAGGTDTQYF	TGTGCCAGCTCACCCCGGGTAGCGGGAGGCACAGATACGCAGTATTTT